The entry below gives a single T cell receptor (beta chain) sequence along with its context. Antigen specificity is unknown. The CDR3 covers 15 residues. J lost 5 bases, V lost 2 bases, and 8 bases had no gene match. Germline lookup yields CDR1 SGHAT and CDR2 FQNNGV. These data come from a study of cytomegalovirus exposure and HLA in healthy donors. The PCR ran on 60 Vbeta and 13 Jbeta primers. TCRdb's table, derived via immunoSEQ multiplex PCR, lists solely in-frame clones and lacks some. This table holds 100,000 to 150,000 clones, approximately 85% found once. Despite likely unrecorded immune exposures, the donors were nominally healthy at the time of sampling. The study's findings and limits: TCR sequences were mostly rare, though some public TCRs occurred in many donors. As a later analysis showed, a missense DCLRE1C variant was linked to trimming of TCR beta V- and J-genes.

Sequences were obtained from PBMCs. The receptor comes from a boy aged 5-17 years in good health and CMV-seronegative. The chain couples TRBV11-2 to TRBJ2-7; 8 nucleotides align to TRBD2. CDR3 sequence reads: CASSLSSGSFNEQYF. The CDR3 bases are TGTGCCAGCAGCTTATCCAGCGGGAGCTTTAACGAGCAGTACTTC.